These 11 T cell receptor beta chains were all obtained from the same sample, sequenced in a study of response to subunit inactivated influenza vaccine. TCRdb processed the RT-PCR reads anew with MiXCR; each CDR3 protein has one entry. The sample holds 650,000 to 700,000 distinct CDR3 sequences; 15% to 19% are singletons and the top ten take under 14%. The source was PBMCs from blood, collected roughly 13 days after vaccination. The source of these receptors is a man between 45 and 60 years old who received an inactivated influenza vaccine.

The sample holds a few counts of this clonotype. This rearrangement joins TRBV5-1 to TRBJ2-1, with TRBD2 identical over 7 bases. The length of the CDR3 is 16 residues. Trimming cost V 0 bases and J 8 bases; bases outside gene matches: 11. Germline V gives CDR1 SGHRS, CDR2 YFSETQ. The CDR3 spells CASSLDRASGWDEQFF. CDR3 coding DNA: TGCGCCAGCAGCTTGGATAGAGCTAGCGGTTGGGATGAGCAGTTCTTC.

This clonotype was observed a handful of times. This sequence joins TRBV7-9 and TRBJ1-5; maybe TRBD1 (5 bases). The length of the CDR3 is 17 residues. The V end was cut by 6 bases, the J end by 0 bases, with 18 bases between. The germline gives CDR1 SEHNR, CDR2 FQNEAQ (reference sequence). As DNA, the CDR3 is TGTGCCAGCAGTACAGGACGGGGGATAGATAGCAATCAGCCCCAGCATTTT. It yields the protein CASSTGRGIDSNQPQHF.

V is TRBV7-2 and J is TRBJ2-5; a possible D gene is TRBD2 (6 bases). Between the trimmed V and J ends, which lost 5 bases and 3 bases, there was a span of 10 bases. Germline assignment: CDR1 SGHTA and CDR2 FQGNSA. The CDR3 length is 13 residues. The CDR3 region is CASSMTSKETQYF. In DNA form, the CDR3 reads TGTGCCAGCAGCATGACTAGTAAAGAGACCCAGTACTTC. The variable domain in full, completed from reference TRBV7-2 and TRBJ2-5, reads GAGVSQSPSNKVTEKGKDVELRCDPISGHTALYWYRQSLGQGLEFLIYFQGNSAPDKSGLPSDRFSAERTGGSVSTLTIQRTQQEDSAVYLCASSMTSKETQYFGPGTRLLVL.

This clonotype was seen at least ten times. The chain is built from TRBV29-1 and TRBJ2-1, with TRBD1 identical over 7 bases. The CDR3 runs 14 residues. Germline V CDR1 and CDR2: SQVTM, ANQGSEA. Trimming at V came to 3 bases and at J to 0 bases, leaving 2 bases not matched to a gene. The CDR3 bases are TGCAGCGTTGATCCAGGGGGCTCCTACAATGAGCAGTTCTTC. It codes for CSVDPGGSYNEQFF.

The chain combines TRBV20-1 with TRBJ2-2; 7 bases match TRBD1. Germline trimming cut 0 bases from V and 11 bases from J; bases unmatched to any gene: 15. The germline V gene has CDR1 DFQATT and CDR2 SNEGSKA (reference sequence). The CDR3 is 16 amino acids. The CDR3 protein is CSARDRMGRGGTELFF. The CDR3 DNA reads as TGCAGTGCTAGAGATAGAATGGGGAGAGGGGGCACCGAGCTGTTTTTT.

This clonotype was seen a handful of times. This sequence joins TRBV5-1 and TRBJ2-2; 8 nucleotides line up with TRBD2. Germline V lookup: CDR1 SGHRS, CDR2 YFSETQ. The CDR3 consists of 16 residues. The J segment lost 4 bases and the V segment lost 7 bases, leaving 12 bases of the junction unmatched. This chain's CDR3 is CASRAAGTSGTGELFF. CDR3 sequence (DNA): TGCGCCAGCCGCGCCGCCGGGACTAGTGGCACCGGGGAGCTGTTTTTT.

The J gene is TRBJ2-1, the V gene TRBV20-1, with D hard to call. This CDR3 is 18 amino acids long. With 3 bases removed from V and 0 bases from J, the gap between germline ends came to 21 bases. Looked up from germline, CDR1 is DFQATT and CDR2 is SNEGSKA (reference sequence). The CDR3 loop is CSASPLSSQRRSYNEQFF. CDR3 nucleotides: TGCAGTGCTAGTCCGTTATCCTCCCAGAGGCGCTCCTACAATGAGCAGTTCTTC.

This clonotype was recorded a few times. This chain connects TRBV29-1 to TRBJ2-7, with a tentative D call TRBD1 (5 bases). CDR1 SQVTM and CDR2 ANQGSEA come from the germline V gene. The length of the CDR3 is 12 residues. The ends were cut back, 8 bases at V and 6 bases at J, with 17 bases in the middle. CDR3 sequence: CSTLTGLGEQYF. The CDR3 DNA follows: TGCAGCACCTTAACAGGCTTGGGCGAGCAGTACTTC.

This clonotype has just a few counts. CDR3 loop: CASSKALYAGPGELFF. Written as DNA, the CDR3 is TGTGCCAGCAGCAAAGCGCTTTATGCGGGTCCGGGGGAGCTGTTTTTT. V and J are TRBV21-1 and TRBJ2-2; the listed D gene, TRBD2, was not tested against the DNA. TRBV21-1 is a documented pseudogene. This CDR3 has 16 amino acids.

In its sample, this clonotype was seen a few times. The chain employs TRBV5-1 and TRBJ1-4; 9 nucleotides line up with TRBD1. The CDR3 covers 14 residues. Per germline, CDR1 SGHRS and CDR2 YFSETQ. V lost 4 bases to trimming and J lost 7 bases; unmatched junction nucleotides: 5. The DNA for the CDR3 is TGCGCCAGCAGCGCCGGGACAGGGAGTGAAAAACTGTTTTTT. Its protein product is CASSAGTGSEKLFF.

Points on this clonotype: A read error is likely, as this CDR3 ends without the conserved phenylalanine or tryptophan. V is TRBV28 and J is TRBJ1-3, with D perhaps TRBD1 (5 bases). The CDR3 is made up of 14 amino acids. V gave up 2 bases and J gave up 4 bases, with 9 bases separating them. Germline assignment: CDR1 MDHEN and CDR2 SYDVKM. For the CDR3, the DNA is TGTGCCAGCAGTTTAGGAGGGGACGGAAACACCATATATCTT. This encodes CASSLGGDGNTIYL.